The T cell receptor beta chain under discussion was sequenced for a study of identical twins' blood T cells. TCRdb analysed the 5' RACE reads with MiXCR anew, one entry per CDR3 protein. The profile shows fewer than 450,000 distinct CDR3 sequences, approximately 30% of them singletons. The CDR3 totals 13 residues. Germline-derived CDR1 and CDR2 are SGHRS and YFSETQ. With 1 base removed from V and 7 bases from J, the gap between germline ends came to 9 bases. Likely shared infections and vaccines: all three twin pairs were reared together. The sample holds one count of this clonotype. The TCR comes from a woman aged 18 to 55 in good health. Specimen: PBMCs. The J gene is TRBJ2-1, the V gene TRBV5-1; weak D call: TRBD2 (6 bases). CDR3 nucleotide sequence: TGCGCCAGCAGCTTGCTAGCGCGTAATGAGCAGTTCTTC. Protein sequence: CASSLLARNEQFF.